This T cell receptor beta chain was recovered during a study of shared clonotypes between healthy human individuals. Across the study: Researchers drew samples from a couple of women and a few men aged 18 to 49.

At a deep level, the assay was run. DNA from unsorted PBMC was sequenced on ten immunoSEQ deep assay plates. How the authors handled the data: Filtering differed, since immunoSEQ gave only junction sequences and no quality scores. Sequenced by immunoSEQ multiplex PCR; TCRdb stores in-frame clones only, minus some. V and J calls and clone size are those listed in that table; D and trimming were worked out from the DNA. The profile shows about half a million clones, approximately 82% of them singletons. Germline CDR1 is SGHTA and CDR2 is FQGTGA. V lost 5 bases and J lost 10, with 36 bases in between. There are 20 residues in the CDR3. This clone was counted a single time.

This receptor was identified in a woman in her thirties or forties in good health. Some clones in this sample may be carry-over from other donors' samples. This chain joins TRBV7-3 and TRBJ2-1, with a possible D match to TRBD1 (10 bases). The sequencing input was PBMCs. CDR3 region: CASSPFGTGVFAGGPGEQFF. DNA of the CDR3: TGTGCCAGCAGCCCATTCGGGACAGGGGTATTCGCGGGAGGGCCGGGCGAGCAGTTCTTC.